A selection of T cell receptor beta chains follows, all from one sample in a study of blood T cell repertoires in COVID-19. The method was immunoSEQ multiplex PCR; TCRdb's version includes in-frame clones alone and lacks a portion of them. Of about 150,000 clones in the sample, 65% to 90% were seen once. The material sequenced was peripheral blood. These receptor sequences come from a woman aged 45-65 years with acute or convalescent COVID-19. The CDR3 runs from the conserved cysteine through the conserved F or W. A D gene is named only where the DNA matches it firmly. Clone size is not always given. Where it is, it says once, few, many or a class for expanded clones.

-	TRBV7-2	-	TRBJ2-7	TGTGCCAGCAGCTTGGCAGGCGTGAACGAGCAGTACTTC	CASSLAGVNEQYF
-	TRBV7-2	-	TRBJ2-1	TGTGCCAGCAGCCCGGGACTTCACAATGAGCAGTTCTTC	CASSPGLHNEQFF
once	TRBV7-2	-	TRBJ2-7	TGTGCCAGCAGCTTACGCGGGACCGAGCAGTACTTC	CASSLRGTEQYF
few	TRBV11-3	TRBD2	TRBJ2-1	TGTGCCAGCAGCCCTAAAGCGGGGGCGAGGGATGAGCAGTTCTTC	CASSPKAGARDEQFF
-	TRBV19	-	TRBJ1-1	TGTGCCAGTATGGGGGCCAGCGCGAACACTGAAGCTTTCTTT	CASMGASANTEAFF
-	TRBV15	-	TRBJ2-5	TGTGCCACCAGCAGAGATTTCAGGTCAGGAGAGACCCAGTACTTC	CATSRDFRSGETQYF
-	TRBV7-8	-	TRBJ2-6	TGTGCCAGCAGCCCCCGGTTCTCTGGGGCCAACGTCCTGACTTTC	CASSPRFSGANVLTF
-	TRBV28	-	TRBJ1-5	TGTGCCAGCAGTTTTTCGGGTCAGCCCCAGCATTTT	CASSFSGQPQHF
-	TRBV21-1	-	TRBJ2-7	TGTGCCAGCACCCCGGACAGTTCCTACGAGCAGTACTTC	CASTPDSSYEQYF
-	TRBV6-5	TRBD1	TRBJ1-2	TGTGCCAGCGGAGACAGGGGAGGCTATGGCTACACCTTC	CASGDRGGYGYTF
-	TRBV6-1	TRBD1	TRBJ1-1	TGTGCCAGCAGTGAGGACAGGTACACTGAAGCTTTCTTT	CASSEDRYTEAFF
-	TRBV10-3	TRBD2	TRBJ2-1	TGTGCCATCAGCGAAAGTGTTGCGGGAGAGGAGCAGTTCTTC	CAISESVAGEEQFF
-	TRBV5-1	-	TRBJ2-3	TGCGCCAGCAGCGCTGTCCGAGGATCAGATACGCAGTATTTT	CASSAVRGSDTQYF
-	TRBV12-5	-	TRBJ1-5	TGTGCTAGTGGTTTGGACGTAGTAGTTGGTCAGCCCCAGCATTTT	CASGLDVVVGQPQHF
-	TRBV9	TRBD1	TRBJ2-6	TGTGCCAGCAGCGTAGCTACAGGGGGCGCATCTGGGGCCAACGTCCTGACTTTC	CASSVATGGASGANVLTF
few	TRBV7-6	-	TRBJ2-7	TGTGCCAGCAGCTTCGGGGACAACCCCTACGAGCAGTACTTC	CASSFGDNPYEQYF
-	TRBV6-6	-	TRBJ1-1	TGTGCCAGCAGCCGCACAGGGAACACTGAAGCTTTCTTT	CASSRTGNTEAFF
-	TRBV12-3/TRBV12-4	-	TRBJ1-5	TGTGCCAGCAGTTACAACAGGGCTCAGCCCCAGCATTTT	CASSYNRAQPQHF
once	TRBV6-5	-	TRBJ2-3	TGTGCCAGCAGCGAGACAGCTAATCCCACAGATACGCAGTATTTT	CASSETANPTDTQYF
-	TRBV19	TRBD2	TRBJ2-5	TGTGCCAGTAGTCCCCCTAGCGGGGGATACGCTGAGACCCAGTACTTC	CASSPPSGGYAETQYF
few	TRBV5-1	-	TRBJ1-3	TGCGCCAGCAGCTCACAGTCAAACTCTGGAAACACCATATATTTT	CASSSQSNSGNTIYF
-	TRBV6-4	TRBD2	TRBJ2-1	TGTGCCAGCAGCACACTAGCGGGAGGTCTTGAGCAGTTCTTC	CASSTLAGGLEQFF
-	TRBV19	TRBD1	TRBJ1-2	TGTGCCAGTAGCCTGGGACAGGTGAATGGCTACACCTTC	CASSLGQVNGYTF
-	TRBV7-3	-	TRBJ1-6	TGTGCCAGCAGCCAACAGGGAAATGTTCGTTCACCCCTCCACTTT	CASSQQGNVRSPLHF
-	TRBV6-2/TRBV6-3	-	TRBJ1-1	TGTGCCAGCAGTGGGGGACTGCCCAAGAACACTGAAGCTTTCTTT	CASSGGLPKNTEAFF
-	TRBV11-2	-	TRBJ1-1	TGTGCCAGCAGCCTGACTTTGAGTACCACTGAAGCTTTCTTT	CASSLTLSTTEAFF
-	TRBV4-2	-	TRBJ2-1	TGTGCCAGCAGCCCTTCCAGACTAGCCTACAATGAGCAGTTCTTC	CASSPSRLAYNEQFF
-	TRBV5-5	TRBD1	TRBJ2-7	TGTGCCAGCAGCTTAGACAGGGCTTCCTACGAGCAGTACTTC	CASSLDRASYEQYF
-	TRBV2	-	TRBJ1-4	TGTGCCAGCAGTGTGGAAGCGGAGGCCCGGTCGGGAGAAAAACTGTTTTTT	CASSVEAEARSGEKLFF
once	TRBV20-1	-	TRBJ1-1	TGCAGTGCTAGTCCCGGGACATTGAACACTGAAGCTTTCTTT	CSASPGTLNTEAFF
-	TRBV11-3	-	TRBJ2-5	TGTGCCAGCAGCCTCCTTGAGCAAGAGACCCAGTACTTC	CASSLLEQETQYF
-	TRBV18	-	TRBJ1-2	TGTGCCAGCTCACCGGTGGAGGGTAGTGGCTACACCTTC	CASSPVEGSGYTF
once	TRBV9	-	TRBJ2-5	TGTGCCAGCAGCGTAGTACTAGCAGGCCAAGAGACCCAGTACTTC	CASSVVLAGQETQYF